These T cell receptor beta chains were read from a single sample in a study of CD8 T cells in Susac syndrome. A single record per CDR3 protein comes from TCRdb applying MiXCR to the immunoSEQ multiplex PCR reads. The sample contains 150,000 or so distinct CDR3 sequences, 85% to 95% of which appear only once. Sequenced sample: CD8+ T cells from PBMCs. The receptors stem from a human donor with multiple sclerosis. CDR3s include the opening cysteine and the closing phenylalanine or tryptophan. A D gene is named only where the DNA matches it firmly. Some rows mark clone size as missing; the rest say once, few, many or name a class of expanded clone.

D	V	J	size	CDR3	DNA
.	TRBV20-1	TRBJ2-1	.	CSAIEDLNEQFF	TGCAGTGCTATAGAGGACCTCAATGAGCAGTTCTTC
.	TRBV27	TRBJ1-6	.	CASKYSGQSSPLHF	TGTGCCAGCAAATACTCGGGGCAGAGTTCACCCCTCCACTTT
.	TRBV6-5	TRBJ2-5	.	CASSYRGVGETQYF	TGTGCCAGCAGTTACCGCGGGGTGGGAGAGACCCAGTACTTC
.	TRBV7-3	TRBJ2-1	.	CASSFLGGSDEQFF	TGTGCCAGCAGCTTCCTGGGGGGCAGCGATGAGCAGTTCTTC
.	TRBV29-1	TRBJ2-1	.	CSVDWRLSYNEQFF	TGCAGCGTTGACTGGAGACTCTCCTACAATGAGCAGTTCTTC
TRBD2	TRBV7-9	TRBJ2-3	.	CASSGSGTSGTDTQYF	TGTGCCAGCAGCGGGTCCGGGACTAGCGGCACAGATACGCAGTATTTT
.	TRBV9	TRBJ2-7	.	CASSVSSEYEQYF	TGTGCCAGCAGCGTATCCTCCGAGTACGAGCAGTACTTC
.	TRBV3-1	TRBJ2-7	few	CASSQVGGSYEQYF	TGTGCCAGCAGCCAAGTTGGAGGCTCCTACGAGCAGTACTTC
.	TRBV2	TRBJ2-5	.	CASIVVWGTQYF	TGTGCCAGCATTGTCGTTTGGGGGACCCAGTACTTC
.	TRBV14	TRBJ1-2	.	CAASCRPPGYGYTF	TGTGCCGCCTCATGCCGGCCACCCGGCTATGGCTACACCTTC
.	TRBV5-1	TRBJ1-1	.	CASSLVWGTEAFF	TGCGCCAGCAGCTTGGTGTGGGGCACTGAAGCTTTCTTT
.	TRBV7-9	TRBJ1-4	.	CASSHLGWDDKKLFF	TGTGCCAGCAGTCACCTCGGTTGGGACGACAAAAAACTGTTTTTT
.	TRBV15	TRBJ2-3	.	CATSRDRGTDTQYF	TGTGCCACCAGCAGAGACAGGGGAACAGATACGCAGTATTTT
TRBD1	TRBV5-6	TRBJ2-5	.	CASIRARQGSRETQYF	TGTGCCAGCATCCGGGCCCGACAGGGTTCGAGGGAGACCCAGTACTTC
TRBD2	TRBV6-4	TRBJ2-3	.	CASSDGGSGGADTQYF	TGTGCCAGCAGTGACGGCGGTAGCGGGGGGGCAGATACGCAGTATTTT
TRBD2	TRBV4-1	TRBJ2-5	.	CASSQAGGAETQYF	TGCGCCAGCAGCCAGGCGGGGGGGGCGGAGACCCAGTACTTC
.	TRBV7-9	TRBJ2-3	.	CASSPPQPRGADTQYF	TGTGCCAGCAGCCCACCACAGCCCCGGGGCGCAGATACGCAGTATTTT
TRBD1	TRBV20-1	TRBJ1-2	.	CSARARDRGLANYGYTF	TGCAGTGCTAGAGCCCGGGACAGGGGGTTGGCTAACTATGGCTACACCTTC
.	TRBV20-1	TRBJ1-2	.	CSALAGDGYTF	TGCAGTGCCTTAGCAGGGGACGGCTACACCTTC
TRBD1	TRBV27	TRBJ1-2	.	CASSPSRQGANYGYTF	TGTGCCAGCAGTCCGAGTCGACAGGGGGCCAACTATGGCTACACCTTC
TRBD2	TRBV9	TRBJ2-3	.	CASSVGTSGDTDTQYF	TGTGCCAGCAGCGTGGGGACTAGCGGAGACACAGATACGCAGTATTTT
.	TRBV7-9	TRBJ2-5	.	CAARGGETQYF	TGTGCCGCTCGGGGTGGAGAGACCCAGTACTTC
.	TRBV5-1	TRBJ1-1	.	CASSLIDRARMNTEAFF	TGCGCCAGCAGCCTCATCGACAGAGCACGTATGAACACTGAAGCTTTCTTT
TRBD1	TRBV29-1	TRBJ2-1	few	CSEGTGSYNEQFF	TGCAGCGAAGGGACAGGCTCCTACAATGAGCAGTTCTTC
TRBD1	TRBV27	TRBJ2-7	.	CASSSRQGESRDEQYF	TGTGCCAGCAGTTCTCGGCAGGGGGAATCTCGGGACGAGCAGTACTTC
.	TRBV23-1	TRBJ1-4	once	CASSQSNDAGSGDEKLFF	TGCGCCAGCAGTCAGTCCAATGACGCAGGGTCTGGGGATGAAAAACTGTTTTTT
TRBD2	TRBV27	TRBJ2-3	.	CASRAGTSGQDTQYF	TGTGCCAGCAGGGCGGGGACTAGCGGTCAGGATACGCAGTATTTT
.	TRBV7-8	TRBJ2-7	.	CASSFPQGGSYEQYF	TGTGCCAGCAGCTTTCCACAGGGGGGGTCCTACGAGCAGTACTTC
.	TRBV2	TRBJ2-3	.	CASSEEAPDTQYF	TGTGCCAGCAGTGAAGAAGCCCCAGATACGCAGTATTTT
TRBD1	TRBV7-9	TRBJ2-1	.	CASSRPGGREQFF	TGTGCCAGCAGTCGTCCAGGGGGACGGGAGCAGTTCTTC
.	TRBV27	TRBJ2-1	.	CASKVGGSYNEQFF	TGTGCCAGCAAAGTTGGCGGCTCCTACAATGAGCAGTTCTTC
.	TRBV15	TRBJ2-3	.	CATSRAPGTDTQYF	TGTGCCACCAGCAGAGCACCAGGCACAGATACGCAGTATTTT
.	TRBV7-9	TRBJ2-7	.	CASSWASRSYEQYF	TGTGCCAGCAGCTGGGCCTCCAGGTCCTACGAGCAGTACTTC
TRBD2	TRBV14	TRBJ2-5	once	CASSPGAGGVETQYF	TGTGCCAGCAGCCCAGGAGCGGGGGGAGTGGAGACCCAGTACTTC
.	TRBV20-1	TRBJ2-7	.	CSATVLGHSAYEQYF	TGCAGTGCTACCGTCTTGGGGCACTCTGCCTACGAGCAGTACTTC
TRBD1	TRBV6-5	TRBJ1-2	.	CASKTGALGYTF	TGTGCCAGCAAGACAGGGGCCCTTGGCTACACCTTC
TRBD1	TRBV29-1	TRBJ1-1	.	CSVEDLADRGFVNTEAFF	TGCAGCGTTGAAGATCTCGCGGACAGGGGGTTTGTGAACACTGAAGCTTTCTTT
.	TRBV5-1	TRBJ2-1	.	CASSYAAEQFF	TGCGCCAGCAGCTATGCGGCTGAGCAGTTCTTC
TRBD2	TRBV5-4	TRBJ2-1	.	CASSSPQGGGGVDYNEQFF	TGTGCCAGCAGCTCCCCCCAGGGGGGCGGGGGGGTAGACTACAATGAGCAGTTCTTC
TRBD1	TRBV7-9	TRBJ1-1	.	CASGTVSTEAFF	TGTGCCAGTGGGACAGTATCCACTGAAGCTTTCTTT
.	TRBV6-5	TRBJ1-2	.	CASSPLEGSYGYTF	TGTGCCAGCAGTCCCTTGGAGGGGAGCTATGGCTACACCTTC
TRBD1	TRBV12-3/TRBV12-4	TRBJ1-2	.	CASRRTGTGINYGYTF	TGTGCCAGCAGGCGTACCGGGACAGGGATTAACTATGGCTACACCTTC
.	TRBV27	TRBJ1-2	.	CASSPAGAPLHGYTF	TGTGCCAGCAGTCCTGCGGGGGCTCCGCTTCATGGCTACACCTTC
.	TRBV20-1	TRBJ2-2	.	CSASPHQVMGTGELFF	TGCAGTGCTAGTCCCCATCAGGTTATGGGCACCGGGGAGCTGTTTTTT
.	TRBV28	TRBJ1-5	.	CASSFTARNQPQHF	TGTGCCAGCAGTTTTACGGCGCGCAATCAGCCCCAGCATTTT
.	TRBV30	TRBJ2-7	.	CAWTERPSSYEQYF	TGTGCCTGGACTGAGCGGCCCAGCTCCTACGAGCAGTACTTC
.	TRBV13	TRBJ2-3	.	CASNGRADTQYF	TGTGCCAGCAACGGCCGGGCAGATACGCAGTATTTT
TRBD1	TRBV3-1	TRBJ2-5	.	CASSQGPRQGETQYF	TGTGCCAGCAGCCAAGGCCCAAGACAGGGAGAGACCCAGTACTTC
.	TRBV29-1	TRBJ2-7	.	CSVEIRDKGYEQYF	TGCAGCGTTGAGATCCGGGACAAGGGCTACGAGCAGTACTTC
.	TRBV9	TRBJ2-7	.	CASSLYDSSAEQYF	TGTGCCAGCAGCCTTTACGACAGTTCCGCGGAGCAGTACTTC
.	TRBV2	TRBJ1-3	once	CASSPDRSPGNTIYF	TGTGCCAGCAGTCCCGACAGATCCCCAGGAAACACCATATATTTT
.	TRBV6-1	TRBJ1-5	.	CASSASGTYGNQPQHF	TGTGCCAGCAGTGCCTCTGGGACCTATGGGAATCAGCCCCAGCATTTT
.	TRBV7-6	TRBJ2-3	.	CASSRTKLTDTQYF	TGTGCCAGCAGCCGTACTAAATTGACAGATACGCAGTATTTT
.	TRBV7-2	TRBJ1-1	.	CASTSGGMNTEAFF	TGTGCCAGCACCTCGGGGGGGATGAACACTGAAGCTTTCTTT
.	TRBV11-2	TRBJ2-7	.	CASSVTRGGDEQYF	TGTGCCAGCAGCGTCACCAGGGGGGGTGACGAGCAGTACTTC
TRBD2	TRBV28	TRBJ2-7	.	CASSPSRLAGRSYEQYF	TGTGCCAGCAGCCCCTCCAGGCTAGCGGGGAGATCCTACGAGCAGTACTTC
TRBD1	TRBV27	TRBJ1-6	.	CASSLGQGKTPLHF	TGTGCCAGCAGTCTCGGACAGGGGAAGACACCCCTCCACTTT
TRBD1	TRBV29-1	TRBJ1-2	.	CSVEDPDRDYGYTF	TGCAGCGTTGAAGACCCGGACAGGGACTATGGCTACACCTTC
.	TRBV15	TRBJ2-7	.	CATSRVEEWSYEQYF	TGTGCCACCAGCAGAGTGGAGGAATGGAGCTACGAGCAGTACTTC